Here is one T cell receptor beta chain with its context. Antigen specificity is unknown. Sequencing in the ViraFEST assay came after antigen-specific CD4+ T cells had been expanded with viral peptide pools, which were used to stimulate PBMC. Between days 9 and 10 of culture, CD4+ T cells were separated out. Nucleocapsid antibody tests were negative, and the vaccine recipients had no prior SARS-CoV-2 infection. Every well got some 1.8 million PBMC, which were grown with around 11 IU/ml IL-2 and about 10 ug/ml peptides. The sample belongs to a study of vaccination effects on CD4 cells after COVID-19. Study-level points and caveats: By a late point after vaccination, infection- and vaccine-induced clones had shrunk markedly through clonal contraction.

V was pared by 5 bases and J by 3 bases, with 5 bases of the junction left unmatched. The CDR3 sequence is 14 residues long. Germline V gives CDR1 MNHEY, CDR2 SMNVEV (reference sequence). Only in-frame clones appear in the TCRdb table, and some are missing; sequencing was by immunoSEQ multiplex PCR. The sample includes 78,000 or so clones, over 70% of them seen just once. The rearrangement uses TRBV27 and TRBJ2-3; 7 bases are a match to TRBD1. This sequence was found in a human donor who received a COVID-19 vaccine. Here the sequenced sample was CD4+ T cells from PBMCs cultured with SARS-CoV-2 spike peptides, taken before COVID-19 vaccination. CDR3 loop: CASSAPGQTDTQYF. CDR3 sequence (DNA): TGTGCCAGCAGTGCCCCGGGACAGACAGATACGCAGTATTTT.